The entry below describes one T cell receptor (beta chain). This sample stems from a study of blood T cell repertoires in COVID-19. In the study overall: PBMCs, B-cell-depleted T cells, or T cells were the source of the cDNA or gDNA that made up the material.

Between the trimmed V and J ends, which lost 1 base and 16 bases, there was a span of 14 bases. Germline V lookup: CDR1 LGHDT, CDR2 YNNKEL (reference sequence). The CDR3 has 13 residues. In the original processing: How many nucleated cells were present was estimated from reference gene primer amplification. Data came from immunoSEQ multiplex PCR; TCRdb stores just in-frame clones and leaves some out. D and trimming come from the DNA, and the V and J calls and clone size come from that table. Of about 400,000 clones in the sample, about 88% were seen once. The chain combines TRBV3-1 (or the pseudogene TRBV3-2) with TRBJ1-6; D is undetermined. Sequencing was carried out using peripheral blood. This receptor was obtained from a human donor in a cohort sampled during active COVID-19. The CDR3 region is CASSQVLFAQLHF. The DNA of the CDR3 is TGTGCCAGCAGCCAAGTTCTTTTCGCACAGCTCCACTTT.